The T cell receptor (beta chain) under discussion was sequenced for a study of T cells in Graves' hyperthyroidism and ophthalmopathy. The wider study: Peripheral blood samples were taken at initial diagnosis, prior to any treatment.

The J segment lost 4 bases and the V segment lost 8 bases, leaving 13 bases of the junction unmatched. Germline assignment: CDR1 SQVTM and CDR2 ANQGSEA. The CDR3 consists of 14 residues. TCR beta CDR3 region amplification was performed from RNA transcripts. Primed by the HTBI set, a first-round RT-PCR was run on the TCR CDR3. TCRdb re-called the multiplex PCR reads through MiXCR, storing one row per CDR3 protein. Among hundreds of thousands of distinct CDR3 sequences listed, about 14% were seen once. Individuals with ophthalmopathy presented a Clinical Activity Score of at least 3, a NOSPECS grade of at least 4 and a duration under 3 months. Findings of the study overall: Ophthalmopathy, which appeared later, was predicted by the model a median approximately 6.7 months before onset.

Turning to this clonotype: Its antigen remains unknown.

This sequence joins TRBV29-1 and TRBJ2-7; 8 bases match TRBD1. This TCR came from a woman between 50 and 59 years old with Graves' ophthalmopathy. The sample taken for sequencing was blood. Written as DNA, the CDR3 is TGCAGCTACGGACAGGGCCCCCCTCTTTACGAGCAGTACTTC. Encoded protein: CSYGQGPPLYEQYF.